The present T cell receptor (beta chain) was sequenced within a study of T cells in Graves' hyperthyroidism and ophthalmopathy. Findings and limits, study-wide: Within blood appeared most thyroid clonotypes that had expanded above 0.001.

Inclusion characteristics of ophthalmopathy patients comprised a Clinical Activity Score of at least 3, a NOSPECS grade of at least 4, and duration under 3 months. At least ten counts were recorded for this clonotype. Its antigen remains unidentified. Authors of the study amplified TCR beta CDR3 regions from RNA transcripts. First-round RT-PCR with HTBI primers amplified the TCR CDR3 region. Using its own MiXCR run on the multiplex PCR reads, TCRdb lists one record per CDR3 protein. This table holds 250,000 to 400,000 distinct CDR3 sequences, approximately 15% found once. Material for sequencing was blood. The receptor's source is a woman aged 40 to 50 with Graves' ophthalmopathy.

Here the CDR3 DNA reads TGCAGTGCTAGGCTGGGGGAATCACCCCTCCACTTT. Translated: CSARLGESPLHF. The chain joins TRBV20-1 to TRBJ1-6, with a weak D call TRBD1 (5 bases). CDR1 is DFQATT and CDR2 is SNEGSKA in the germline V gene (reference sequence). Trimming took off 3 bases at V and 10 bases at J, with 10 bases between the two ends. The CDR3 sequence is 12 residues long.